This T cell receptor beta chain was identified in a study of CD8 T cell repertoires and HIV-1 epitope variants. The data were produced by immunoSEQ multiplex PCR, yet TCRdb's version contains in-frame clones alone and is incomplete. The table has about 5,900 clones, around three fifths seen once. As for this clone: No antigen is known for it.

In germline, CDR1 is SEHNR, CDR2 FQNEAQ (reference sequence). V was clipped by 5 bases and J by 1 base; unmatched bases: 8. This CDR3 region has 16 residues. The sample consisted of cultured CD8+ T cells derived from PBMCs. This clonotype originated in a male donor with HIV. The rearrangement links TRBV7-9 to TRBJ2-5, with 9 bases lining up with TRBD1. The DNA for the CDR3 is TGTGCCAGCAGCCGCCTTGAACAGGGGGCCCAAGAGACCCAGTACTTC. Protein product: CASSRLEQGAQETQYF.